This T cell receptor beta chain comes out of a study of blood T cell repertoires in COVID-19. Study-level information: Recovered Cohort 3 donors showed two negative PCRs, clearance, or symptom resolution. From T cells, B-cell-depleted T cells, or PBMCs came the material, which was cDNA or gDNA.

The table came from immunoSEQ multiplex PCR; TCRdb's copy has only in-frame clones and leaves some out. This table has 150,000 to 200,000 clones, roughly nine tenths appearing once. Residents of approximately 25 US areas, aged about 18 to 100 years, made up the participants. The receptor's source is a woman in her 40s in a cohort exposed to, infected with or recovered from COVID-19 (not recorded which). The specimen was PBMCs or T cells enriched from blood (not recorded which).

The CDR3 DNA follows: TGTGCCAGCAGCTCGGGGGGGATCAGCAATCAGCCCCAGCATTTT. Translation: CASSSGGISNQPQHF. The chain couples TRBV7-8 to TRBJ1-5, with D perhaps matching TRBD1 (5 bases). The germline gives CDR1 SGHVS, CDR2 FQNEAQ. The V and J ends lost 4 bases and 1 base respectively, with 11 bases between them. The CDR3 totals 15 residues.